These 32 T cell receptor beta chains came from one sample sequenced in a study of blood T cell repertoires in COVID-19. TCRdb keeps only in-frame clones here, not all; method: immunoSEQ multiplex PCR. The table lists around 120,000 clones, about four fifths of them singletons. The material sequenced was peripheral blood. The receptors were sampled from a man aged 65-85 years with acute or convalescent COVID-19.

The chain employs TRBV5-1 and TRBJ1-2; 8 nucleotides match TRBD1. J lost 1 base, V lost 4 bases, and 3 bases had no gene match. The length of the CDR3 is 14 residues. Looked up from germline, CDR1 is SGHRS and CDR2 is YFSETQ. CDR3 loop: CASSPGQDNYGYTF. The CDR3 bases are TGCGCCAGCAGCCCGGGACAGGATAACTATGGCTACACCTTC.

The genes are TRBV19 and TRBJ2-7; 7 positions agree with TRBD1. This CDR3 comprises 14 residues. V shed 3 bases and J 0 bases; nucleotides not matched to a gene: 2. Germline V gene sequence: CDR1 LNHDA, CDR2 SQIVND (reference sequence). In DNA form, the CDR3 reads TGTGCCAGTAGTATTCCAGGGGGCTCCTACGAGCAGTACTTC. It specifies CASSIPGGSYEQYF.

The chain uses TRBV19 and TRBJ2-2; the D gene is possibly TRBD1 (6 bases). V dropped 4 bases and J dropped 7 bases, with 16 bases sitting between them. Germline CDR1 reads LNHDA; CDR2 reads SQIVND (reference sequence). The CDR3 is 15 amino acids. The chain's CDR3 is CASSTIGGRGGELFF. The CDR3 nucleotides read TGTGCCAGTAGTACAATAGGGGGACGCGGCGGGGAGCTGTTTTTT.

The genes are TRBV19 and TRBJ1-5; D may be TRBD1 (6 bases). The germline gives CDR1 LNHDA, CDR2 SQIVND (reference sequence). The length of the CDR3 is 16 residues. Trimming removed 4 bases at V and 6 bases at J, with 19 bases between. CDR3 in amino acids: CASSRQVGNVGQPQHF. The CDR3 DNA is TGTGCCAGTAGTAGACAGGTGGGGAATGTGGGTCAGCCCCAGCATTTT.

V and J are TRBV3-1 (or the pseudogene TRBV3-2) and TRBJ1-2; tentative D call: TRBD1 (5 bases). The germline CDR1 and CDR2 sequences are LGHDT and YNNKEL (reference sequence). V lost 3 bases to trimming and J lost 4 bases, with 12 bases between them. This CDR3 region has 14 residues. The chain's CDR3 is CASSQEWGSYGYTF. The CDR3 DNA is TGTGCCAGCAGCCAGGAGTGGGGCAGCTATGGCTACACCTTC.

This chain joins TRBV7-2 and TRBJ1-1; no reliable D call. This CDR3 is 15 amino acids long. CDR1 is SGHTA, CDR2 FQGNSA, per germline. V shed 4 bases and J shed 0 bases, with 12 bases lying between them. CDR3 nucleotide sequence: TGTGCCAGCAGCTCCGGCGGCTGGATGAACACTGAAGCTTTCTTT. This gives the protein CASSSGGWMNTEAFF.

Many counts were recorded for this clone. This chain uses TRBV6-4 with TRBJ2-7; 8 bases match TRBD2. Germline V gene data show CDR1 as MRHNA and CDR2 as SNTAGT. The CDR3 totals 15 residues. V shed 6 bases, J shed 0 bases, and the junction held 7 bases outside the gene matches. CDR3: CASSPGGTSSYEQYF. CDR3 in DNA: TGTGCCAGCAGCCCGGGGGGGACCAGCTCCTACGAGCAGTACTTC.

The gene calls are TRBV7-8 and TRBJ2-7, with 8 bases fitting TRBD1. Looked up from germline, CDR1 is SGHVS and CDR2 is FQNEAQ. J lost 4 bases, V lost 6 bases, and 14 bases had no gene match. This CDR3 spans 16 amino acids. CDR3 DNA sequence: TGTGCCAGCAGACGAATACGGGCAGGGGGCGGGTACGAGCAGTACTTC. It yields the protein CASRRIRAGGGYEQYF.

This clone was counted only a few times. This chain uses TRBV5-1 with TRBJ2-5; possibly TRBD2 for D (7 bases). The CDR3 length is 18 residues. V gave up 1 base and J gave up 4 bases, with 23 bases separating them. Germline loops: CDR1 SGHRS, CDR2 YFSETQ. The CDR3 nucleotides are TGCGCCAGCAGCTTGAAAAGGGGGGGGCTGATGGTCGGAGAGACCCAGTACTTC. Translation: CASSLKRGGLMVGETQYF. The variable domain in full, with the rest retrieved from reference TRBV5-1 and TRBJ2-5, is KAGVTQTPRYLIKTRGQQVTLSCSPISGHRSVSWYQQTPGQGLQFLFEYFSETQRNKGNFPGRFSGRQFSNSRSEMNVSTLELGDSALYLCASSLKRGGLMVGETQYFGPGTRLLVL.

V usage is TRBV18 and J usage is TRBJ2-5; D is ambiguous. Germline V gene lookup returns CDR1 KGHSH and CDR2 LQKENI. The CDR3 is 15 residues long. With 3 bases removed from V and 0 bases from J, the gap between germline ends came to 11 bases. DNA for the CDR3: TGTGCCAGCTCACCCTATACAGTTGACCAAGAGACCCAGTACTTC. It specifies CASSPYTVDQETQYF.

The chain links TRBV4-3 to TRBJ2-7, with D tentatively TRBD1 (6 bases). V shed 1 base and J shed 2 bases, with 12 bases lying between them. Germline CDR1 reads LGHNA; CDR2 reads YSLEER. CDR3 length: 15 amino acids. CDR3 coding DNA: TGCGCCAGCAGCCAAGGGACAGCCGGGGCCTACGAGCAGTACTTC. It specifies CASSQGTAGAYEQYF.

V is TRBV7-8 and J is TRBJ2-7; D is perhaps TRBD1 (5 bases). Germline assignment: CDR1 SGHVS and CDR2 FQNEAQ. V shed 3 bases and J shed 3 bases, with 9 bases lying between them. The CDR3 loop spans 13 amino acids. The CDR3: CASSFGADYEQYF. The CDR3 nucleotides read TGTGCCAGCAGCTTTGGGGCGGACTACGAGCAGTACTTC.

Details on this clone: Other DNA sequences in the sample encode the same CDR3. The CDR3: CASSSGTAYEQYF. The CDR3 DNA reads TGCGCCAGCAGCTCCGGGACAGCCTACGAGCAGTACTTC. The chain links TRBV5-1 to TRBJ2-7; 7 nucleotides match TRBD1. Germline loops: CDR1 SGHRS, CDR2 YFSETQ. Germline trimming cut 3 bases from V and 2 bases from J; bases unmatched to any gene: 2. The CDR3 loop spans 13 amino acids.

This clone was seen a few times. The chain joins TRBV6-6 to TRBJ1-1, with 9 nucleotides matching TRBD1. V gave up 9 bases and J gave up 4 bases; unmatched junction bases: 9. In germline, CDR1 is MNHNY, CDR2 SVGAGI (reference sequence). The CDR3 consists of 14 residues. CDR3 nucleotide sequence: TGTGCCAGGCCGATTTACAGGGGGCCCACTGAAGCTTTCTTT. Translated, it gives CARPIYRGPTEAFF.

The chain joins TRBV4-1 to TRBJ2-1, with TRBD1 as a possible D gene (6 bases). Trimming cost V 0 bases and J 7 bases, with 16 bases left between them. Germline V lookup: CDR1 MGHRA, CDR2 YSYEKL. The CDR3 loop spans 16 amino acids. CDR3 residues: CASSQDLQGRGNEQFF. The CDR3 DNA reads as TGCGCCAGCAGCCAAGATCTACAGGGAAGGGGGAATGAGCAGTTCTTC.

This chain joins TRBV27 and TRBJ2-7; 9 positions agree with TRBD1. The CDR3 runs to 15 residues. Looked up from germline, CDR1 is MNHEY and CDR2 is SMNVEV (reference sequence). The V gene end was trimmed by 3 bases and the J gene end by 2 bases; junction bases not matched to a gene: 5. DNA of the CDR3: TGTGCCAGCAGTTTCCGGACAGGGGACCCCTACGAGCAGTACTTC. This encodes CASSFRTGDPYEQYF.

This chain joins TRBV27 and TRBJ1-2, with D uncertain. Germline loops: CDR1 MNHEY, CDR2 SMNVEV (reference sequence). V dropped 0 bases and J dropped 7 bases, with 18 bases sitting between them. CDR3 size: 16 residues. The CDR3 DNA reads TGTGCCAGCAGTTTATCAAGCGTTTTGGTCGGGGTTGGCTACACCTTC. It encodes CASSLSSVLVGVGYTF.

This clone was seen only a few times. V is TRBV15 and J is TRBJ1-1, with a possible D match to TRBD1 (5 bases). The germline gives CDR1 LNHNV, CDR2 YYDKDF (reference sequence). Trimming cost V 0 bases and J 5 bases, with 16 bases left between them. There are 16 residues in the CDR3. Here the CDR3 reads CATSRDIGRANTEAFF. The CDR3 region has the DNA TGTGCCACCAGCAGAGATATAGGCAGGGCGAATACTGAAGCTTTCTTT.

The V call is TRBV2, the J call TRBJ2-3; D not resolved. CDR3 length equals 12 residues. The germline V gene has CDR1 SNHLY and CDR2 FYNNEI. The V and J ends lost 6 bases and 3 bases respectively, with 7 bases between them. In nucleotides, the CDR3 is TGTGCCAGCAGCTACTCTACAGATACGCAGTATTTT. This gives the protein CASSYSTDTQYF.

Only a few counts were recorded for this clone. V usage is TRBV6-5 and J usage is TRBJ1-5; 11 positions match TRBD1. CDR3 length equals 15 residues. The germline gives CDR1 MNHEY, CDR2 SVGAGI. Trimming cost V 6 bases and J 1 base; bases outside gene matches: 2. CDR3 coding DNA: TGTGCCAGCAGGGGGACAGGGGGGAGCAATCAGCCCCAGCATTTT. Its protein is CASRGTGGSNQPQHF.

This rearrangement joins TRBV19 to TRBJ1-4; D is unclear. The V gene's germline CDR1 is LNHDA and CDR2 SQIVND (reference sequence). V was trimmed by 5 bases and J by 4 bases, leaving 11 bases between them. There are 14 residues in the CDR3. In DNA, the CDR3 is TGTGCCAGTAGTGGGCAGGCCTATAATGAAAAACTGTTTTTT. This translates into CASSGQAYNEKLFF.

The chain carries TRBV5-1 and TRBJ1-2; D is unclear. Germline V lookup: CDR1 SGHRS, CDR2 YFSETQ. CDR3 length: 13 amino acids. Trimming removed 0 bases from V and 4 bases from J, with 7 bases in between. CDR3 DNA sequence: TGCGCCAGCAGCTTGGACAGCCGCTATGGCTACACCTTC. The encoded protein is CASSLDSRYGYTF.

The rearrangement joins TRBV5-1 to TRBJ1-2; 9 bases are a match to TRBD1. Losses at the gene ends were 6 bases for V and 4 bases for J; bases not matched to a gene: 7. The length of the CDR3 is 14 residues. From germline, CDR1 is SGHRS and CDR2 YFSETQ. CDR3 amino acids: CASNEQGAAYGYTF. The CDR3 nucleotides read TGCGCCAGCAACGAACAGGGGGCTGCCTATGGCTACACCTTC.

The chain combines TRBV11-2 with TRBJ2-2; D possibly corresponds to TRBD1 (6 bases). The CDR3 has 14 amino acids. Germline V gives CDR1 SGHAT, CDR2 FQNNGV. Between the trimmed V and J ends, which lost 3 bases and 2 bases, there was a span of 7 bases. In DNA, the CDR3 is TGTGCCAGCAGCTTGGACAGCAACACCGGGGAGCTGTTTTTT. Its translation is CASSLDSNTGELFF.

The J gene is TRBJ2-7, the V gene TRBV30; D is perhaps TRBD1 (6 bases). Trimming removed 4 bases from V and 3 bases from J, with 13 bases in between. Germline-derived CDR1 and CDR2 are GTSNPN and SVGIG (reference sequence). This CDR3 comprises 13 residues. The CDR3 reads CAWTRGRDYEQYF. CDR3 sequence (DNA): TGTGCCTGGACCAGGGGCAGGGACTACGAGCAGTACTTC.

The chain links TRBV6-4 to TRBJ2-7; the match to TRBD1 covers 9 bases. Germline-derived CDR1 and CDR2 are MRHNA and SNTAGT. CDR3 length equals 13 residues. The ends lost 2 bases at V and 5 bases at J; junction bases unmatched: 1. The CDR3 protein is CASSDGTGHEQYF. CDR3 DNA: TGTGCCAGCAGTGACGGGACAGGGCACGAGCAGTACTTC.

V and J are TRBV4-3 and TRBJ2-7; maybe TRBD1 (5 bases). The CDR3 loop spans 15 amino acids. The germline V and J ends were trimmed by 0 bases and 3 bases, with 12 bases remaining between them. CDR1 and CDR2 (germline): LGHNA, YSLEER. CDR3 protein: CASSQESGPNYEQYF. DNA for the CDR3: TGCGCCAGCAGCCAAGAGTCAGGGCCCAACTACGAGCAGTACTTC.

This clone was picked up one time. The CDR3 loop is CASSLSYGGNEQFF. The DNA for the CDR3 is TGCGCCAGCAGCTTGTCGTACGGGGGAAATGAGCAGTTCTTC. This chain connects TRBV5-1 to TRBJ2-1; TRBD2 might be the D (6 bases). V was pared by 1 base and J by 7 bases, with 12 bases between. The germline CDR1 and CDR2 sequences are SGHRS and YFSETQ. This CDR3 has 14 residues.

This clone was seen more than once but under ten times. This chain joins TRBV5-1 and TRBJ2-5, with a possible D match to TRBD1 (5 bases). Between the trimmed V and J ends, which lost 5 bases and 0 bases, there was a span of 11 bases. The CDR3 sequence is 14 residues long. CDR1 and CDR2 (germline): SGHRS, YFSETQ. In nucleotides, the CDR3 is TGCGCCAGCAGTACAGGAATGTACCAAGAGACCCAGTACTTC. Protein: CASSTGMYQETQYF. Combining the CDR3 with reference TRBV5-1 and TRBJ2-5 gives the whole variable domain KAGVTQTPRYLIKTRGQQVTLSCSPISGHRSVSWYQQTPGQGLQFLFEYFSETQRNKGNFPGRFSGRQFSNSRSEMNVSTLELGDSALYLCASSTGMYQETQYFGPGTRLLVL.

To note about this clone: Additional DNA sequences in this sample encode the identical CDR3. The chain uses TRBV10-3 and TRBJ2-7, with a tentative D call TRBD2 (5 bases). V shed 0 bases and J shed 2 bases, with 8 bases lying between them. Germline lookup yields CDR1 ENHRY and CDR2 SYGVKD. The CDR3 contains 14 residues. The DNA of the CDR3 is TGTGCCATCAGTGAGTCGACGGGGACCTACGAGCAGTACTTC. Amino acid sequence: CAISESTGTYEQYF.

V is TRBV19 and J is TRBJ1-3; 8 positions agree with TRBD1. The CDR3 covers 15 residues. V trimming: 4 bases; J trimming: 4 bases; junction bases outside the gene matches: 6. Germline V lookup: CDR1 LNHDA, CDR2 SQIVND (reference sequence). The CDR3 nucleotides are TGTGCCAGTAGTACTAACAGGGGGACGGGAAACACCATATATTTT. It specifies CASSTNRGTGNTIYF.

The genes are TRBV6-2 or TRBV6-3 and TRBJ1-6; 12 bases map to TRBD1. CDR3 size: 15 residues. Per the germline V gene, CDR1 is MNHEY and CDR2 is SVGEGT. Trimming cost V 4 bases and J 9 bases; bases outside gene matches: 4. The CDR3 DNA reads TGTGCCAGCAGTTTAGGGACAGGGGGCATTTCACCCCTCCACTTT. It yields the protein CASSLGTGGISPLHF.